Presented here are 30 T cell receptor beta chains from one specimen sequenced in a study of blood T cell repertoires in COVID-19. Only in-frame clones appear in the TCRdb table, and some are missing; sequencing was by immunoSEQ multiplex PCR. The sample gives under 400,000 clones, approximately 90% of which show up once; 3% to 4.5% is in the top ten. Input material: peripheral blood. Receptor source: a woman in her sixties or seventies with COVID-19, enrolled during active disease.

This clone was detected once. The chain links TRBV29-1 to TRBJ1-3; possibly TRBD1 for D (5 bases). Looked up from germline, CDR1 is SQVTM and CDR2 is ANQGSEA. V gave up 5 bases and J gave up 0 bases, with 11 bases separating them. The CDR3 has 14 residues. CDR3 DNA: TGCAGCGTTAGCGACAGCTTCTCTGGAAACACCATATATTTT. It is translated as CSVSDSFSGNTIYF.

The rearrangement links TRBV5-8 to TRBJ1-1; 9 nucleotides match TRBD1. CDR1 is SGHTS, CDR2 YDEGEE, per germline. Trimming took 2 bases from V and 8 from J; bases not matched to a gene: 10. This CDR3 comprises 15 residues. The CDR3 DNA sequence: TGTGCCAGCAGCTTCGATGGGACAGGGATTTCCGAAGCTTTCTTT. Protein product: CASSFDGTGISEAFF.

V gene TRBV28 combines with J gene TRBJ1-2, with a weak D call TRBD1 (5 bases). Trimming pared 0 bases from V and 7 bases from J, leaving 12 bases between. This CDR3 spans 14 amino acids. Germline values: CDR1 MDHEN, CDR2 SYDVKM. The CDR3 protein is CASSLWPRQGGYTF. DNA of the CDR3: TGTGCCAGCAGTTTATGGCCCCGGCAGGGTGGCTACACCTTC.

This clone has just one count. The chain links TRBV19 to TRBJ1-2; D not certain. There are 13 residues in the CDR3. V was shortened by 5 bases and J by 4 bases, with 11 bases between the two germline ends. Per germline, CDR1 LNHDA and CDR2 SQIVND (reference sequence). As DNA, the CDR3 is TGTGCCAGTAGTGTAGGGCTCACCTATGGCTACACCTTC. Translated: CASSVGLTYGYTF.

The chain joins TRBV30 to TRBJ1-2; 10 positions match TRBD1. Trimming at V came to 2 bases and at J to 5 bases, leaving 5 bases not matched to a gene. The CDR3 loop spans 14 amino acids. Germline CDR1 GTSNPN, CDR2 SVGIG (reference sequence). In DNA form, the CDR3 reads TGTGCCTGGAGTCCGGGACAGGGGATGTATGGCTACACCTTC. Translated, it gives CAWSPGQGMYGYTF.

The chain recombines TRBV7-2 with TRBJ2-2; D is perhaps TRBD1 (6 bases). The CDR3 extends over 13 amino acids. Germline CDR1 SGHTA, CDR2 FQGNSA. Trimming left V 5 bases short and J 5 bases short, with 9 bases between. The CDR3 DNA reads as TGTGCCAGCAGCCACAGGGTTACCGGGGAGCTGTTTTTT. Translated, it gives CASSHRVTGELFF.

The V gene is TRBV9, the J gene TRBJ1-1; 7 positions match TRBD1. CDR3 length: 15 amino acids. Germline CDR1 SGDLS, CDR2 YYNGEE. V was pared by 4 bases and J by 4 bases, with 10 bases of the junction left unmatched. This CDR3 is CASSRRTGTSTEAFF. The CDR3 DNA reads as TGTGCCAGCAGCCGACGGACAGGAACCAGCACTGAAGCTTTCTTT. The variable domain in full, completed from reference TRBV9 and TRBJ1-1, reads DSGVTQTPKHLITATGQRVTLRCSPRSGDLSVYWYQQSLDQGLQFLIQYYNGEERAKGNILERFSAQQFPDLHSELNLSSLELGDSALYFCASSRRTGTSTEAFFGQGTRLTVV.

The rearrangement uses TRBV3-1 (or the pseudogene TRBV3-2) and TRBJ2-2, with D unclear. The V gene's germline CDR1 is LGHDT and CDR2 YNNKEL (reference sequence). The V end was cut by 1 base, the J end by 6 bases, with 3 bases between. This CDR3 spans 12 amino acids. Here the CDR3 reads CASSQGPGELFF. The CDR3 DNA is TGTGCCAGCAGCCAAGGGCCCGGGGAGCTGTTTTTT.

The chain recombines TRBV7-2 with TRBJ1-1; 8 bases match TRBD1. CDR3 length equals 16 residues. CDR1 is SGHTA and CDR2 is FQGNSA in the germline V gene. V dropped 7 bases and J dropped 2; count of bases not matched to a gene: 12. CDR3 in amino acids: CASTSGRQGRNTEAFF. The CDR3 bases are TGTGCCAGCACCTCTGGTCGACAGGGGAGAAACACTGAAGCTTTCTTT.

The chain uses TRBV6-6 and TRBJ1-1; 7 bases are shared with TRBD1. The CDR3 length is 15 residues. Trimming removed 0 bases from V and 5 bases from J; junction bases left unmatched: 6. The germline CDR1 and CDR2 sequences are MNHNY and SVGAGI (reference sequence). The chain's CDR3 is CASSYSTTGYTEAFF. CDR3 DNA: TGTGCCAGCAGTTACTCGACGACAGGGTATACTGAAGCTTTCTTT.

The chain carries TRBV7-9 and TRBJ2-7, with 11 bases lining up with TRBD2. The CDR3 sequence is 15 residues long. The ends lost 3 bases at V and 5 bases at J; junction bases unmatched: 6. Germline V lookup: CDR1 SEHNR, CDR2 FQNEAQ (reference sequence). The CDR3 coding sequence is TGTGCCAGCAGCTTCGTTAGCGGGGGGGCCCACGAGCAGTACTTC. Its translation is CASSFVSGGAHEQYF.

DNA of the CDR3: TGTGCCAGCAGTTCGTATGGACAGGGCTACGAGCAGTACTTC. This sequence encodes CASSSYGQGYEQYF. The chain joins TRBV2 to TRBJ2-7; 8 bases match TRBD1. Germline lookup yields CDR1 SNHLY and CDR2 FYNNEI. This CDR3 contains 14 residues. V dropped 5 bases and J dropped 3; count of bases not matched to a gene: 6.

This chain links TRBV10-3 with TRBJ2-5; weak D call: TRBD2 (6 bases). The CDR3 is 16 amino acids. V was trimmed by 5 bases and J by 5 bases, leaving 21 bases between them. CDR1 and CDR2 from the germline V gene are ENHRY and SYGVKD. The CDR3 nucleotides read TGTGCCATCAGTCCGGGGCTCGTAGCGGCCCCGGAGACCCAGTACTTC. Its translation: CAISPGLVAAPETQYF.

This clone was picked up one time. The chain carries TRBV5-1 and TRBJ2-5; TRBD2 is a possible D gene (5 bases). This CDR3 has 14 amino acids. Trimming left V 2 bases short and J 2 bases short, with 10 bases between. The germline gives CDR1 SGHRS, CDR2 YFSETQ. The CDR3 is CASSLGLLQETQYF. CDR3 DNA: TGCGCCAGCAGCTTAGGACTCTTACAAGAGACCCAGTACTTC. The full variable domain, in which reference TRBV5-1 and TRBJ2-5 provide the parts outside the CDR3, is KAGVTQTPRYLIKTRGQQVTLSCSPISGHRSVSWYQQTPGQGLQFLFEYFSETQRNKGNFPGRFSGRQFSNSRSEMNVSTLELGDSALYLCASSLGLLQETQYFGPGTRLLVL.

The chain employs TRBV28 and TRBJ1-5; 7 bases match TRBD1. CDR3 length: 15 amino acids. CDR1 is MDHEN, CDR2 SYDVKM, per germline. Germline trimming cut 6 bases from V and 5 bases from J; bases unmatched to any gene: 10. This CDR3 is CASRTHTGVDQPQHF. CDR3 bases: TGTGCCAGCAGAACCCATACAGGGGTGGATCAGCCCCAGCATTTT. The whole variable domain, remainder taken from reference TRBV28 and TRBJ1-5, is DVKVTQSSRYLVKRTGEKVFLECVQDMDHENMFWYRQDPGLGLRLIYFSYDVKMKEKGDIPEGYSVSREKKERFSLILESASTNQTSMYLCASRTHTGVDQPQHFGDGTRLSIL.

In nucleotides, the CDR3 is TGTGCCAGCTCACTTAATGGACAGGGAGTTACTGAAGCTTTCTTT. Residues: CASSLNGQGVTEAFF. The rearrangement joins TRBV18 to TRBJ1-1; 8 nucleotides align to TRBD1. The CDR3 totals 15 residues. V lost 4 bases, J lost 5 bases, and 9 bases stayed unmatched. CDR1 KGHSH and CDR2 LQKENI come from the germline V gene.

The chain recombines TRBV3-1 (or the pseudogene TRBV3-2) with TRBJ1-2, with D uncertain. The ends were cut back, 1 base at V and 4 bases at J, with 13 bases in the middle. The germline V gene encodes CDR1 LGHDT and CDR2 YNNKEL (reference sequence). The length of the CDR3 is 15 residues. The CDR3 loop reads CASSQAGISTYGYTF. The CDR3 bases are TGTGCCAGCAGCCAAGCCGGGATAAGTACCTATGGCTACACCTTC.

The chain is built from TRBV5-6 and TRBJ2-7, with TRBD1 as a possible D gene (6 bases). CDR1 is SGHDT, CDR2 YYEEEE, per germline. This CDR3 region has 16 residues. The V end lost 1 base, the J end lost 3 bases, and 17 bases lay between the germline ends. CDR3 DNA sequence: TGTGCCAGCAGCTTGTGGGGCCGCTGGGACAACTACGAGCAGTACTTC. Its protein is CASSLWGRWDNYEQYF.

The rearrangement links TRBV10-3 to TRBJ1-6, with D hard to call. Germline CDR1 and CDR2: ENHRY and SYGVKD. Trimming stripped 2 bases from V and 0 bases from J, with 8 bases between. The CDR3 sequence is 16 residues long. This CDR3 reads CAISEGQSSYNSPLHF. The CDR3 DNA reads TGTGCCATCAGTGAGGGGCAGAGCTCCTATAATTCACCCCTCCACTTT.

This clone has just one count. The chain joins TRBV11-2 to TRBJ2-3; 14 positions agree with TRBD2. J lost 5 bases, V lost 5 bases, and 3 bases had no gene match. Germline V gives CDR1 SGHAT, CDR2 FQNNGV. CDR3 length: 15 amino acids. The CDR3 region is CASSRLAGGEDTQYF. As DNA, the CDR3 is TGTGCCAGCAGCCGACTAGCGGGGGGGGAAGATACGCAGTATTTT.

The chain combines TRBV5-1 with TRBJ2-7, with a possible D match to TRBD2 (6 bases). From germline, CDR1 is SGHRS and CDR2 YFSETQ. The CDR3 extends over 14 amino acids. The V end lost 2 bases, the J end lost 3 bases, and 12 bases lay between the germline ends. In nucleotides, the CDR3 is TGCGCCAGCAGCTTCGGGACTGCCGTCTACGAGCAGTACTTC. It specifies CASSFGTAVYEQYF.

CDR3 sequence reads: CASSFRDRGLTEAFF. For the CDR3, the DNA is TGTGCCAGCAGCTTCCGGGACAGGGGGCTCACTGAAGCTTTCTTT. The genes are TRBV5-5 and TRBJ1-1; 12 bases fit TRBD1. The CDR3 extends over 15 amino acids. Germline V lookup: CDR1 SGHKS, CDR2 YYEKEE (reference sequence). V was clipped by 2 bases and J by 4 bases; unmatched bases: 3.

The chain combines TRBV19 with TRBJ2-7, with D maybe TRBD1 (6 bases). V was shortened by 5 bases and J by 0 bases, with 26 bases between the two germline ends. The CDR3 contains 19 residues. Per the germline V gene, CDR1 is LNHDA and CDR2 is SQIVND (reference sequence). The CDR3 coding sequence is TGTGCCAGTAGTCTCCGACTCTTGACAGGCATATCTTCCTCCTACGAGCAGTACTTC. The encoded protein is CASSLRLLTGISSSYEQYF.

The chain links TRBV6-2 or TRBV6-3 to TRBJ1-2; possible D gene TRBD1, 6 bases. Germline V gives CDR1 MNHEY, CDR2 SVGEGT. V was shortened by 4 bases and J by 1 base, with 22 bases between the two germline ends. The CDR3 has 18 amino acids. CDR3 loop: CASSSGQLLLRNNYGYTF. The DNA for the CDR3 is TGTGCCAGCAGTTCTGGACAGCTTCTCCTGAGGAATAACTATGGCTACACCTTC.

This clone was counted once. The CDR3 region is CASSSAGGSNTEAFF. CDR3 DNA sequence: TGCGCCAGCAGCTCAGCAGGGGGAAGTAACACTGAAGCTTTCTTT. This rearrangement joins TRBV5-1 to TRBJ1-1, with 7 bases identical to TRBD1. Losses at the gene ends were 3 bases for V and 2 bases for J; bases not matched to a gene: 7. The CDR3 covers 15 residues. In germline, CDR1 is SGHRS, CDR2 YFSETQ. The complete variable domain, with remaining parts taken from reference TRBV5-1 and TRBJ1-1, reads KAGVTQTPRYLIKTRGQQVTLSCSPISGHRSVSWYQQTPGQGLQFLFEYFSETQRNKGNFPGRFSGRQFSNSRSEMNVSTLELGDSALYLCASSSAGGSNTEAFFGQGTRLTVV.

In this sample, this clone turned up once. This chain uses TRBV5-1 with TRBJ1-4; tentative D call: TRBD1 (5 bases). The CDR3 has 16 residues. V was pared by 0 bases and J by 7 bases, with 16 bases between. Germline V gene lookup returns CDR1 SGHRS and CDR2 YFSETQ. This CDR3 is CASSLALVTVGEKLFF. The CDR3 DNA is TGCGCCAGCAGCTTGGCCTTGGTGACAGTGGGTGAAAAACTGTTTTTT.

This clone was seen more than once but under ten times. This chain links TRBV30 with TRBJ1-2; perhaps TRBD1 as D (5 bases). Germline values: CDR1 GTSNPN, CDR2 SVGIG (reference sequence). The CDR3 has 13 amino acids. Trimming took off 0 bases at V and 7 bases at J, with 12 bases between the two ends. The CDR3 reads CAWSVNQGSGYTF. The DNA for the CDR3 is TGTGCCTGGAGTGTTAATCAGGGTTCTGGCTACACCTTC.

V gene TRBV11-2 combines with J gene TRBJ1-1, with TRBD1 identical over 10 bases. Trimming cost V 5 bases and J 4 bases; bases outside gene matches: 4. Germline V CDR1 and CDR2: SGHAT, FQNNGV. The length of the CDR3 is 14 residues. CDR3 region: CASSRQGAVTEAFF. In DNA, the CDR3 is TGTGCCAGCAGCCGACAGGGGGCAGTCACTGAAGCTTTCTTT.

In its sample, this clone was seen once. V and J are TRBV20-1 and TRBJ1-2, with unresolved D. The CDR3 is 13 residues long. Trimming removed 3 bases at V and 8 bases at J, with 16 bases between. CDR1 and CDR2 from the germline V gene are DFQATT and SNEGSKA (reference sequence). The CDR3 sequence is CSASLRTGEGYTF. DNA of the CDR3: TGCAGTGCTAGTCTCCGGACTGGTGAAGGCTACACCTTC.

This rearrangement joins TRBV9 to TRBJ1-4, with D perhaps TRBD1 (6 bases). Per germline, CDR1 SGDLS and CDR2 YYNGEE. V lost 4 bases and J 0 bases, leaving 13 bases between the germline ends. The CDR3 is made up of 16 amino acids. The chain's CDR3 is CASSPGHRATNEKLFF. The CDR3 region has the DNA TGTGCCAGCAGCCCCGGGCACAGGGCAACTAATGAAAAACTGTTTTTT.